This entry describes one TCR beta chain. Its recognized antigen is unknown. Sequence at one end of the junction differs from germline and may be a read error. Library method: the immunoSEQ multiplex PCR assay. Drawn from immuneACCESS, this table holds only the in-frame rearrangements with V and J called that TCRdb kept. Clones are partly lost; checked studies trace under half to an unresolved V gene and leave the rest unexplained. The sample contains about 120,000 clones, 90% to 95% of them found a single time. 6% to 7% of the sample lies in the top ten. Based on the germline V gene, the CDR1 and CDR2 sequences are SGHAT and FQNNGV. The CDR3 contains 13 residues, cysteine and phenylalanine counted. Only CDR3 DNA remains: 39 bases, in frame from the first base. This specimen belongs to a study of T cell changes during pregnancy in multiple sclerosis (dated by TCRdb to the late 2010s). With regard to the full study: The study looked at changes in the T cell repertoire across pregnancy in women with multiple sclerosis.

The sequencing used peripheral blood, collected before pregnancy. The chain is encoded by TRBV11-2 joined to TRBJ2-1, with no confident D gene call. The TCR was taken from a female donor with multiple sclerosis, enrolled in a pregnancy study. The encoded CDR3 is CASSLARMNGQFF. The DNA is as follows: TGTGCCAGCAGCTTGGCCCGAATGAATGGGCAGTTCTTC.